One and the same sample provided the 21 T cell receptor beta chains below, sequenced in a study of siplizumab effects on memory and regulatory T cells. Method: immunoSEQ multiplex PCR; TCRdb's copy keeps in-frame clones and lacks some. Of approximately 100,000 clones in the sample, under 95% were seen once. Specimen: Tregs sorted from blood. The receptors were gathered from a human donor in good health.

V is TRBV18 and J is TRBJ2-5, with 10 bases identical to TRBD2. CDR3 length: 16 amino acids. Unmatched junction bases numbered 7, after V lost 2 bases and J lost 4 bases. Germline CDR1 reads KGHSH; CDR2 reads LQKENI. CDR3 region: CASSPWLAGVSETQYF. The CDR3 bases are TGTGCCAGCTCACCATGGCTAGCGGGAGTCTCAGAGACCCAGTACTTC.

The chain employs TRBV11-2 and TRBJ1-1; D is possibly TRBD1 (5 bases). The V gene lost 5 bases and the J gene lost 5 bases, with 18 bases spanning the gap. Germline V gives CDR1 SGHAT, CDR2 FQNNGV. CDR3 length: 15 amino acids. The CDR3 DNA follows: TGTGCCAGCAGCACAACAGGCAGGGTCGGAACTGAAGCTTTCTTT. Encoded protein: CASSTTGRVGTEAFF. The variable domain in full, with the rest retrieved from reference TRBV11-2 and TRBJ1-1, is EAGVAQSPRYKIIEKRQSVAFWCNPISGHATLYWYQQILGQGPKLLIQFQNNGVVDDSQLPKDRFSAERLKGVDSTLKIQPAKLEDSAVYLCASSTTGRVGTEAFFGQGTRLTVV.

In this sample, this clone turned up a few times. The CDR3 nucleotides are TGTGCCAGCAGCCAACAACAGGGAGTGAACACTGAAGCTTTCTTT. Translated: CASSQQQGVNTEAFF. This chain connects TRBV4-2 to TRBJ1-1; TRBD1 might be the D (6 bases). The length of the CDR3 is 15 residues. Germline CDR1 is LGHNA and CDR2 is YNFKEQ. Trimming pared 2 bases from V and 0 bases from J, leaving 10 bases between.

V and J are TRBV19 and TRBJ2-4; TRBD1 aligns across 10 bases. The V and J ends lost 4 bases and 11 bases, in that order; junction bases with no gene match: 11. The V gene's germline CDR1 is LNHDA and CDR2 SQIVND (reference sequence). The CDR3 runs 15 residues. The CDR3 is CASSNRWDRGEVQYF. As DNA, the CDR3 is TGTGCCAGTAGTAACCGATGGGACAGGGGAGAAGTTCAGTACTTC.

A single count supports this clone. The rearrangement links TRBV5-1 to TRBJ2-3, with 13 bases matching TRBD2. V lost 4 bases, J lost 5 bases, and 4 bases stayed unmatched. This CDR3 contains 15 residues. Germline V gene data show CDR1 as SGHRS and CDR2 as YFSETQ. CDR3 coding DNA: TGCGCCAGCAGCGCTGGACTAGCGGGGGAAGATACGCAGTATTTT. This codes for CASSAGLAGEDTQYF. The full variable domain, its missing parts supplied by reference TRBV5-1 and TRBJ2-3, is KAGVTQTPRYLIKTRGQQVTLSCSPISGHRSVSWYQQTPGQGLQFLFEYFSETQRNKGNFPGRFSGRQFSNSRSEMNVSTLELGDSALYLCASSAGLAGEDTQYFGPGTRLTVL.

This chain connects TRBV5-5 to TRBJ1-3; D is ambiguous. Trimming took off 0 bases at V and 4 bases at J, with 11 bases between the two ends. Germline CDR1 SGHKS, CDR2 YYEKEE (reference sequence). The CDR3 sequence is 15 residues long. The CDR3 DNA sequence: TGTGCCAGCAGCTTGGATAGTCAGAGAGGAAACACCATATATTTT. This gives the protein CASSLDSQRGNTIYF.

V gene TRBV7-2 combines with J gene TRBJ1-6; D might be TRBD1 (5 bases). The CDR3 is made up of 16 amino acids. The germline V gene encodes CDR1 SGHTA and CDR2 FQGNSA. V was clipped by 1 base and J by 11 bases, with 18 bases between them. The CDR3 nucleotides read TGTGCCAGCAGCTTAGTCATGCGGGGGTCAGGGACACCCCTCCACTTT. This translates into CASSLVMRGSGTPLHF.

The rearrangement links TRBV5-4 to TRBJ2-5; D remains unclear. V dropped 0 bases and J dropped 1 base, with 7 bases sitting between them. The CDR3 has 14 amino acids. CDR1 is SGHNT, CDR2 YYREEE, per germline (reference sequence). The CDR3 DNA reads as TGTGCCAGCAGCTTGGAGGTAACCCAAGAGACCCAGTACTTC. It translates to CASSLEVTQETQYF.

J is TRBJ1-1 and V is TRBV25-1; D call uncertain. The V gene's germline CDR1 is MGHDK and CDR2 SYGVNS. V gave up 2 bases and J gave up 3 bases, with 10 bases separating them. The CDR3 sequence is 14 residues long. CDR3 protein: CASSEIGVDTEAFF. The CDR3 region has the DNA TGTGCCAGCAGTGAAATCGGGGTCGACACTGAAGCTTTCTTT.

The chain carries TRBV7-9 and TRBJ2-2, with 12 nucleotides matching TRBD1. CDR3 length equals 19 residues. CDR1 and CDR2 from the germline V gene are SEHNR and FQNEAQ (reference sequence). The trim removed 7 bases at V and 3 bases at J, leaving 15 bases unmatched. The CDR3 loop reads CASTMTWDRGLVDTGELFF. For the CDR3, the DNA is TGTGCCAGCACCATGACCTGGGACAGGGGGCTCGTTGACACCGGGGAGCTGTTTTTT.

This chain uses TRBV5-4 with TRBJ1-1; 9 bases map to TRBD1. Looked up from germline, CDR1 is SGHNT and CDR2 is YYREEE (reference sequence). There are 15 residues in the CDR3. With V trimmed by 4 bases and J by 5 bases, 9 bases remained unmatched. The CDR3 DNA follows: TGTGCCAGCAGCCTCCGGGACAGGGAGAGGACTGAAGCTTTCTTT. Protein product: CASSLRDRERTEAFF.

The V gene is TRBV5-1, the J gene TRBJ2-7; unclear D gene. Germline V gives CDR1 SGHRS, CDR2 YFSETQ. Trimming cost V 3 bases and J 0 bases, with 10 bases left between them. The CDR3 extends over 14 amino acids. The DNA for the CDR3 is TGCGCCAGCAGCTCACAGACGGTCTCCTACGAGCAGTACTTC. Translation: CASSSQTVSYEQYF.

V gene TRBV14 combines with J gene TRBJ2-5; possible D gene TRBD2, 6 bases. The germline CDR1 and CDR2 sequences are SGHDN and FVKESK. With 4 bases removed from V and 5 bases from J, the gap between germline ends came to 17 bases. The CDR3 runs to 15 residues. In DNA, the CDR3 is TGTGCCAGCAGCCTATTTTTGGGAGGCGGGGAGACCCAGTACTTC. Encoded protein: CASSLFLGGGETQYF.

The chain carries TRBV7-8 and TRBJ1-2; 10 bases align to TRBD1. Germline V gene lookup returns CDR1 SGHVS and CDR2 FQNEAQ. V dropped 8 bases and J dropped 3; count of bases not matched to a gene: 6. The CDR3 is 14 amino acids. CDR3 loop: CASLGTGVDYGYTF. CDR3 DNA sequence: TGTGCCAGCTTGGGGACAGGGGTTGACTATGGCTACACCTTC.

The V and J genes are TRBV18 and TRBJ2-7; 7 bases are shared with TRBD2. V was clipped by 2 bases and J by 4 bases; unmatched bases: 11. Germline CDR1 reads KGHSH; CDR2 reads LQKENI. The CDR3 extends over 16 amino acids. CDR3 loop: CASSPMVAGVLYEQYF. The DNA of the CDR3 is TGTGCCAGCTCACCAATGGTGGCGGGAGTACTGTACGAGCAGTACTTC.

The V call is TRBV9, the J call TRBJ1-4; 9 bases agree with TRBD1. The CDR3 is 19 amino acids. Trimming at V came to 3 bases and at J to 0 bases, leaving 12 bases not matched to a gene. From germline, CDR1 is SGDLS and CDR2 YYNGEE. The DNA of the CDR3 is TGTGCCAGCAGCGCCAGGGACAGGGTCCATTATGCAACTAATGAAAAACTGTTTTTT. Its protein is CASSARDRVHYATNEKLFF.

The chain carries TRBV29-1 and TRBJ2-5; a weak D match, TRBD2 (6 bases). The CDR3 has 13 amino acids. V lost 6 bases and J lost 5, with 16 bases in between. CDR1 SQVTM and CDR2 ANQGSEA come from the germline V gene. The DNA for the CDR3 is TGCAGCGTAGATGACGGCGGGGAGGAGACCCAGTACTTC. Translating gives CSVDDGGEETQYF.

This chain uses TRBV25-1 with TRBJ1-2; TRBD1 aligns across 10 bases. The CDR3 extends over 16 amino acids. The ends lost 8 bases at V and 4 bases at J; junction bases unmatched: 13. CDR1 is MGHDK and CDR2 is SYGVNS in the germline V gene. In DNA form, the CDR3 reads TGTGCCAGCGGGGGACAGGGGCACGGAGGGAGCTATGGCTACACCTTC. The encoded protein is CASGGQGHGGSYGYTF.

The chain uses TRBV7-9 and TRBJ1-5; D gene unclear. The CDR3 is 17 amino acids. V dropped 3 bases and J dropped 0 bases, with 15 bases sitting between them. Germline V gene data show CDR1 as SEHNR and CDR2 as FQNEAQ (reference sequence). Here the CDR3 reads CASSFKSPDHSNQPQHF. The CDR3 DNA reads as TGTGCCAGCAGCTTTAAATCTCCGGACCATAGCAATCAGCCCCAGCATTTT. The complete variable domain, with remaining parts taken from reference TRBV7-9 and TRBJ1-5, reads DTGVSQNPRHKITKRGQNVTFRCDPISEHNRLYWYRQTLGQGPEFLTYFQNEAQLEKSRLLSDRFSAERPKGSFSTLEIQRTEQGDSAMYLCASSFKSPDHSNQPQHFGDGTRLSIL.

The chain joins TRBV7-2 to TRBJ2-3; no reliable D call. The V gene's germline CDR1 is SGHTA and CDR2 FQGNSA. This CDR3 spans 14 amino acids. The V and J ends lost 1 base and 0 bases respectively, with 5 bases between them. In nucleotides, the CDR3 is TGTGCCAGCAGCTTAGTTATTAGCACAGATACGCAGTATTTT. This gives the protein CASSLVISTDTQYF.

The chain has TRBV19 and TRBJ2-1, with 7 bases identical to TRBD1. V dropped 7 bases and J dropped 0; count of bases not matched to a gene: 24. From germline, CDR1 is LNHDA and CDR2 SQIVND (reference sequence). CDR3 size: 21 residues. CDR3 nucleotide sequence: TGTGCCAGTAATCTAGGGGGCAATAGTTGGGATCCCCGAAGCTCCTACAATGAGCAGTTCTTC. Translated, it gives CASNLGGNSWDPRSSYNEQFF.